This record looks at one T cell receptor beta chain sequence and its context. Germline values: CDR1 SGHRS, CDR2 YFSETQ. V gave up 0 bases and J gave up 13 bases; unmatched junction bases: 8. The CDR3 is 13 amino acids. Primers: 60 Vbeta forward and 13 Jbeta reverse. The assay was immunoSEQ multiplex PCR, and TCRdb's table has in-frame clones only and misses some. Of about 150,000 clones listed, just under 70% are singletons. This entry is derived from a study of cytomegalovirus exposure and HLA in healthy donors. The sample consisted of PBMCs. The rearrangement uses TRBV5-1 and TRBJ2-5, with 8 positions matching TRBD2. The clonotype originates from a man aged 55-75 years in good health and CMV-seronegative. CDR3 bases: TGCGCCAGCAGCTTGGCCTGGCCGGGGGGGCTGTACTTC. It is translated as CASSLAWPGGLYF.